This T cell receptor beta chain emerged from a study of blood T cell repertoires in COVID-19. In the study's own analysis: Counts of nucleated cells, estimated from reference gene primer amplification, were obtained. TCRdb's table, derived via immunoSEQ multiplex PCR, lists solely in-frame clones and lacks some. The V and J calls and clone size come from that table; D and trimming were worked out from the DNA. The sample contains about 120,000 clones, nearly 90% of which appear only once. The CDR3 sequence is 13 residues long. Germline CDR1 reads MNHEY; CDR2 reads SVGAGI. This clone was seen a single time.

This sequence originates from a woman aged 60-75 years with COVID-19, enrolled during active disease. The rearrangement joins TRBV6-5 to TRBJ1-1; D not certain. Source material: peripheral blood. The CDR3 coding sequence is TGTGCAACGAGGCGGGGTAAGAACACTGAAGCTTTCTTT. Its translation: CATRRGKNTEAFF.